A selection of T cell receptor beta chains follows, all from one sample in a study of CD8 T cells in ankylosing spondylitis. TCRdb used MiXCR to reprocess the 5' RACE reads, holding one entry per CDR3 protein. Among approximately 90,000 distinct CDR3 sequences listed, roughly 8% were seen once. The specimen sequenced was blood, either unsorted or a sorted T cell fraction (not recorded which). These TCRs come from a male donor with ankylosing spondylitis or in good health (not recorded which). Both conserved end residues are part of each CDR3. The order of the fields is V gene, clone size, CDR3 length, J gene, D gene, CDR3 protein, CDR3 DNA. A D gene is named only where the DNA matches it firmly. Not every row has a clone size; where given, it reads once, few, many or a size class.

TRBV29-1	many	15	TRBJ1-6	TRBD1	CSVTIQGGRNSPLHF	TGCAGCGTCACCATACAGGGGGGAAGGAATTCACCCCTCCACTTT
TRBV29-1	many	11	TRBJ2-3	-	CSQDSSDTQYF	TGCAGCCAAGACAGTTCAGATACGCAGTATTTT
TRBV20-1	many	13	TRBJ2-2	TRBD2	CSARDYHTGELFF	TGCAGTGCTCGGGACTATCACACCGGGGAGCTGTTTTTT
TRBV7-2	many	16	TRBJ2-3	-	CASSLSPPGTTDTQYF	TGTGCCAGCAGCTTATCCCCTCCGGGGACTACAGATACGCAGTATTTT
TRBV7-9	many	13	TRBJ1-2	-	CASSLEAGRGYTF	TGTGCCAGCAGCTTAGAGGCAGGGAGAGGCTACACCTTC
TRBV29-1	-	12	TRBJ2-7	-	CSVADRPYEQYF	TGCAGCGTTGCAGACAGACCCTACGAGCAGTACTTC
TRBV4-2	few	14	TRBJ2-2	-	CASSQDDGTGELFF	TGTGCCAGCAGCCAAGATGACGGCACCGGGGAGCTGTTTTTT
TRBV4-3	many	15	TRBJ2-1	TRBD2	CASSQESIGRDEQFF	TGCGCCAGCAGCCAAGAGTCGATAGGGAGGGATGAGCAGTTCTTC
TRBV28	many	14	TRBJ2-7	-	CASTGSSMAWRQYF	TGTGCCAGCACTGGGTCCTCCATGGCGTGGAGGCAGTACTTC
TRBV7-2	many	12	TRBJ2-3	-	CASSLGENTQYF	TGTGCCAGCAGCTTAGGGGAAAATACGCAGTATTTT
TRBV7-9	-	15	TRBJ2-5	-	CANSFVLAVQETQYF	TGTGCCAACAGCTTCGTCCTGGCGGTCCAAGAGACCCAGTACTTC
TRBV7-2	many	14	TRBJ1-2	-	CASSSHGPGWGYTF	TGTGCCAGCAGCTCACACGGACCCGGCTGGGGCTACACCTTC
TRBV7-9	-	12	TRBJ2-1	-	CASSSDLRWQFF	TGTGCCAGCAGCTCGGACTTGCGATGGCAGTTCTTC
TRBV29-1	many	14	TRBJ1-1	TRBD1	CSVEDLGQTYEAFF	TGCAGCGTTGAAGATCTGGGACAGACATATGAAGCTTTCTTT
TRBV6-1	many	14	TRBJ2-5	-	CASRAPGTRETQYF	TGTGCCAGCAGGGCCCCAGGGACGCGGGAGACCCAGTACTTC
TRBV7-2	many	14	TRBJ1-4	TRBD1	CASSLTGGYEKLFF	TGTGCCAGCAGCTTAACAGGGGGCTATGAAAAACTGTTTTTT
TRBV4-1	many	17	TRBJ1-2	-	CASSQGVRTSTPYGYTF	TGCGCCAGCAGCCAAGGGGTCAGGACCTCGACCCCTTATGGCTACACCTTC
TRBV6-8	many	13	TRBJ2-7	-	CASSRPTSYEQYF	TGTGCCAGCAGCCGCCCCACTAGTTACGAGCAGTACTTC
TRBV20-1	many	12	TRBJ1-1	-	CSAILLNTEAFF	TGCAGTGCGATTCTCCTGAACACTGAAGCTTTCTTT
TRBV19	many	14	TRBJ1-4	-	CASSRRGRNEKLFF	TGTGCCAGTAGCCGCAGGGGTAGGAATGAAAAACTGTTTTTT
TRBV7-2	many	14	TRBJ2-7	TRBD2	CASSLTSGTYEQYF	TGTGCCAGCAGCCTGACTAGCGGAACCTACGAGCAGTACTTC
TRBV20-1	many	16	TRBJ1-6	-	CSASGQASSYNSPLHF	TGCAGTGCTAGTGGGCAGGCAAGCTCCTATAATTCACCCCTCCACTTT
TRBV27	many	16	TRBJ2-2	-	CASSLSWGLRTGELFF	TGTGCCAGCAGTTTATCGTGGGGGTTGCGCACCGGGGAGCTGTTTTTT
TRBV7-8	many	12	TRBJ2-7	-	CASRQRGDEQYF	TGTGCCAGCAGACAAAGGGGGGACGAGCAGTACTTC
TRBV5-1	many	16	TRBJ2-3	TRBD2	CASSLTRGRATDTQYF	TGCGCCAGCAGCTTGACACGCGGGAGGGCCACAGATACGCAGTATTTT
TRBV29-1	many	14	TRBJ2-5	TRBD1	CSVERDRGQETQYF	TGCAGCGTTGAAAGGGACAGGGGGCAAGAGACCCAGTACTTC
TRBV6-1	many	13	TRBJ2-2	TRBD1	CARTQGADGELFF	TGTGCCAGGACGCAGGGGGCGGACGGGGAGCTGTTTTTT
TRBV3-1	many	12	TRBJ2-7	-	CASSLSSGEQYF	TGTGCCAGCAGCCTCTCTTCGGGAGAGCAGTACTTC